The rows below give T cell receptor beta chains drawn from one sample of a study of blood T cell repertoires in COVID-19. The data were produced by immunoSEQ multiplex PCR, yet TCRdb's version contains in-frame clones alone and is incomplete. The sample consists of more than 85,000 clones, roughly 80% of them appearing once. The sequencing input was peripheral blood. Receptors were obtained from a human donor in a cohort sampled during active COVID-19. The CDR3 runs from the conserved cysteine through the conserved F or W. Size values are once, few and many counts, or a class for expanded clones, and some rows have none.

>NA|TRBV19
CASSITRGETQYF
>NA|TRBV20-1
CSASGTGVPDTQYF
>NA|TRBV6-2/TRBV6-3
CASSYSGGISEQYF
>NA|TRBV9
CASSVAEGYGYTF
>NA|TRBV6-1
CASSGDRTKTSYNEQFF
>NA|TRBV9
CASSVARQGEQYF
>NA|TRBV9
CASSPPPGRGGSSYEQYF
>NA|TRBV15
CATSRAPTSTGTNEKLFF
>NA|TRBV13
CASSSAAQVYMNTEAFF
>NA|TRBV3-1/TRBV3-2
CASSHGTGNQPQHF
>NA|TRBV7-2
CASSSPGDTKSYEQYF
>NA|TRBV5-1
CASSQQGLNEKLFF
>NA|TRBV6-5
CASSLDRGPNEKLFF
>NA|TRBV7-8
CASINGQGLNTEAFF
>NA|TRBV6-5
CASTSRDSSYEQYF
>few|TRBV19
CASSIGQRDQPQHF
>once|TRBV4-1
CASSHPTQGSEKLFF
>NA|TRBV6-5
CASSYSTGATEAFF
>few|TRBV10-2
CASSPSGRAEETQYF
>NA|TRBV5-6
CASSLGQGRTEAFF
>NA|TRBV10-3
CAISLTSGAYEQYF
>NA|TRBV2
CASSQASGAYNEQFF
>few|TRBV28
CASRRGKGTNTGELFF
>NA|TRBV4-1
CASSPPPGQITDTQYF
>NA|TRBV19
CASSIGVGRETQYF
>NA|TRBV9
CASSVGWGTPSYEQYF
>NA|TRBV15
CATSEGTGGRYF
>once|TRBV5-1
CASYSAGWNTGELFF
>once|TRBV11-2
CASSLGVLAGGPVYEQYF
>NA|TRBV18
CASSPSGEAFF
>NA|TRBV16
CASSQWGGNQPQHF
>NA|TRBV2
CASNLQGSVNYGYTF
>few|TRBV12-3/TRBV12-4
CASSRGSNQPQHF
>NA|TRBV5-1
CASSGGQGLRGYTF
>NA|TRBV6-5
CASSIQNMNTEAFF
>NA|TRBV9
CASSLGGRTDTQYF
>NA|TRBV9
CASSVGLAGVYEQYF
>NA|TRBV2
CASSSLALNTEAFF
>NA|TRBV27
CASSPRLAGDYNEQFF
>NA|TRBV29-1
CSVRQGNTEAFF
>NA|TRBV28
CASSFGDRGNSEQYF
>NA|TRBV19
CASSIANRGTNEKLFF
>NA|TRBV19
CASSTGEGWGNQPQHF
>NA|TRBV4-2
CASSPMDSYKNIQYF